Listed below are T cell receptor beta chains from one sample, sequenced in a study of T cell responses to AZD1222 COVID-19 vaccine. Sequencing was performed with immunoSEQ multiplex PCR; in TCRdb, only in-frame clones are kept and a portion is missing. The table records 100,000 or so clones, 82% of them present only once. This sample comprised peripheral blood, obtained on day 0 of AZD1222 vaccination. The origin of the receptors is an adult in good health. Both conserved end residues are part of each CDR3. The D gene is left open where the match is weak. Clone size appears in some rows only: once, few, many, or a class for an expanded clone.

size,V,D,J,DNA,CDR3
few,TRBV23-1,.,TRBJ1-6,TGCGCCAGCAGTCAACGGAAGGGCTCCTATAATTCACCCCTCCACTTT,CASSQRKGSYNSPLHF
.,TRBV7-8,TRBD2,TRBJ2-3,TGTGCCAGCAGCTTGGGGACTAGCGGGGGTATAGATACGCAGTATTTT,CASSLGTSGGIDTQYF
.,TRBV7-9,.,TRBJ1-3,TGTGCCAGCAGCTCGTACTCGGGCAAGGGGAATTTT,CASSSYSGKGNF
.,TRBV5-1,TRBD2,TRBJ2-3,TGCGCCAGCAGCTTGGGTGGGGGGGTATCAGATACGCAGTATTTT,CASSLGGGVSDTQYF
.,TRBV20-1,TRBD1,TRBJ1-5,TGCAGTGCTAGACGACAGGGTTCTGTGCATTTT,CSARRQGSVHF
.,TRBV5-1,TRBD1,TRBJ1-1,TGCGCCAGCACCCCAGGGGGCTCGAACACTGAAGCTTTCTTT,CASTPGGSNTEAFF
.,TRBV29-1,.,TRBJ2-7,TGCAGCGTTGCGGCCGGGGGGCGGGGAGGCGAGCAGTACTTC,CSVAAGGRGGEQYF
.,TRBV6-2/TRBV6-3,.,TRBJ1-1,TGTGCCAGCAGCCGAAGGACTGAAGCTTTCTTT,CASSRRTEAFF
.,TRBV2,.,TRBJ1-3,TGTGCCAGCAGTAGGGGCCAGCCTGACTCTGGAAACACCATATATTTT,CASSRGQPDSGNTIYF
once,TRBV5-6,.,TRBJ2-6,TGTGCCAGCAGCTTGGGACATCTGTCTGGGGCCAACGTCCTGACTTTC,CASSLGHLSGANVLTF
.,TRBV19,.,TRBJ2-7,TGTGCCAGTAGTATAGAGGGTGGGTACGAGCAGTACTTC,CASSIEGGYEQYF
.,TRBV7-9,.,TRBJ2-5,TGTGCCAGCAGCTTAAACGGCCATGATAGCCGGGAGACCCAGTACTTC,CASSLNGHDSRETQYF
.,TRBV27,.,TRBJ2-3,TGTGCCAGCAGTTTGCGGCGGGATAAGTCAGATACGCAGTATTTT,CASSLRRDKSDTQYF
once,TRBV27,.,TRBJ2-7,TGTGCCAGCAGACCTTTTTTTGTGGGGGATTCTGAGCAGTACTTC,CASRPFFVGDSEQYF
.,TRBV6-5,.,TRBJ1-2,TGTGCCAGCAGTTACTCAACCGAGACAGTCTACACCTTC,CASSYSTETVYTF
.,TRBV5-5,.,TRBJ2-2,TGTGCCAGCAGCTTATCATCGGGGTTGGCCGGGGAGCTGTTTTTT,CASSLSSGLAGELFF
.,TRBV19,TRBD2,TRBJ2-7,TGTGCCAGTAGTCCAACTGGGGGGGACTCCTCCTACGAGCAGTACTTC,CASSPTGGDSSYEQYF
.,TRBV30,.,TRBJ1-5,TGTGCCTGGGGGGGGCCAGGAGGGAACCAGCCCCAGCATTTT,CAWGGPGGNQPQHF
.,TRBV27,.,TRBJ1-6,TGTGCCAGCAGTTTGATAGAGAATAATTCACCCCTCCACTTT,CASSLIENNSPLHF
.,TRBV7-2,.,TRBJ1-4,TGTGCCAGCAGCTCAAGGTCGGGTGTACTGTTTTTT,CASSSRSGVLFF
.,TRBV6-2/TRBV6-3,.,TRBJ1-1,TGTGCCAGCAGTTACGTCGGGATCACTGAAGCTTTCTTT,CASSYVGITEAFF
few,TRBV10-3,TRBD1,TRBJ2-3,TGTGCCATCAGTGAGTCACCGGGACAGGGGGCAGATACGCAGTATTTT,CAISESPGQGADTQYF
.,TRBV5-1,.,TRBJ2-7,TGCGCCAGCAGCCGGTTCGGCGTCGGAAGCTCCTACGAGCAGTACTTC,CASSRFGVGSSYEQYF
.,TRBV4-3,.,TRBJ1-6,TGCGCCAGCAGGGAGGACCCGGGACAATCCTCACCCCTCCACTTT,CASREDPGQSSPLHF
.,TRBV5-1,.,TRBJ1-1,TGCGCCAGCAGCTTGGCCGTCCAGAACACTGAAGCTTTCTTT,CASSLAVQNTEAFF
.,TRBV12-5,.,TRBJ2-5,TGTGCTAGTGGAAAAGAGTATTCGGAGACCCAGTACTTC,CASGKEYSETQYF
.,TRBV5-6,.,TRBJ2-1,TGTGCCAGCAGCCCCCGTTGGGTTCGGACCAGCTCCTACAATGAGCAGTTCTTC,CASSPRWVRTSSYNEQFF
.,TRBV10-1,TRBD1,TRBJ1-2,TGCGCCAGCAGCCCCGACAGGGGCTTGGGCTACACCTTC,CASSPDRGLGYTF
.,TRBV21-1,.,TRBJ2-7,TGTGCCAGCAGCGCCCAGACAGGGGATAGCTCCTACGAGCAGTACTTC,CASSAQTGDSSYEQYF
.,TRBV4-2,.,TRBJ1-2,TGTGCCAGCAGCCAAGACACGGGGTATCCTAACTATGGCTACACCTTC,CASSQDTGYPNYGYTF
.,TRBV9,.,TRBJ1-1,TGTGCCAGCACGCGTAGAGCAGAGACAGTGAACACTGAAGCTTTCTTT,CASTRRAETVNTEAFF
few,TRBV4-2,.,TRBJ2-5,TGTGCCAGCAGCCAAGACAGGCTGGGGGAGACCCAGTACTTC,CASSQDRLGETQYF
.,TRBV12-3/TRBV12-4,.,TRBJ1-1,TGTGCCAGCAGTATAACATGGGACACTGAAGCTTTCTTT,CASSITWDTEAFF
.,TRBV7-9,TRBD1,TRBJ1-1,TGTGCCCACGGGACAGGCACTGAAGCTTTCTTT,CAHGTGTEAFF
.,TRBV6-5,.,TRBJ1-4,TGTGCCAGCAGTTACGGGGGCTCCGAAAAACTGTTTTTT,CASSYGGSEKLFF
.,TRBV7-3,TRBD1,TRBJ2-2,TGTGCCAGCAGCGATCAGGGGGCGAACACCGGGGAGCTGTTTTTT,CASSDQGANTGELFF
.,TRBV7-2,.,TRBJ1-2,TGTGCCAGCAGCCCCTGGGGGGGGGAGGAAGGCTACACCTTC,CASSPWGGEEGYTF
.,TRBV6-5,.,TRBJ2-6,TGTGCCAGCAGAAGGGGATCTGGGGCCAACGTCCTGACTTTC,CASRRGSGANVLTF
.,TRBV4-1,TRBD1,TRBJ2-3,TGCGCCAGCAGCAAGTGGGACAGGCAGACGCAGTATTTT,CASSKWDRQTQYF
.,TRBV6-2/TRBV6-3,TRBD1,TRBJ1-6,TGTGCCAGCAGCTCGCCTGGGACAGGGCGATATGCCCGATTT,CASSSPGTGRYARF
few,TRBV14,.,TRBJ1-5,TGTGCCAGCAGAATTGTGGGGTTCCCGATCGGGACCCAGCATTTT,CASRIVGFPIGTQHF
.,TRBV29-1,TRBD1,TRBJ1-1,TGCAGCGTTTCCAAGGGTTGGGGGGGACAGCAGAACACTGAAGCTTTCTTT,CSVSKGWGGQQNTEAFF
.,TRBV2,.,TRBJ2-3,TGTGCCAGCAGTGAATACCTAGATACGCAGTATTTT,CASSEYLDTQYF
.,TRBV5-6,.,TRBJ1-2,TGTGCCAGCAGCTGGGGACGCATTTCTAATGGCTACACCTTC,CASSWGRISNGYTF
.,TRBV6-5,.,TRBJ1-1,TGTGCCAGCAGTTCCTACCTCCAAGGGGGGAGCACTGAAGCTTTCTTT,CASSSYLQGGSTEAFF
.,TRBV6-5,TRBD1,TRBJ2-3,TGTGCCAGCAGTTACTCTCGCCTGACAGGGCCAGATACGCAGTATTTT,CASSYSRLTGPDTQYF